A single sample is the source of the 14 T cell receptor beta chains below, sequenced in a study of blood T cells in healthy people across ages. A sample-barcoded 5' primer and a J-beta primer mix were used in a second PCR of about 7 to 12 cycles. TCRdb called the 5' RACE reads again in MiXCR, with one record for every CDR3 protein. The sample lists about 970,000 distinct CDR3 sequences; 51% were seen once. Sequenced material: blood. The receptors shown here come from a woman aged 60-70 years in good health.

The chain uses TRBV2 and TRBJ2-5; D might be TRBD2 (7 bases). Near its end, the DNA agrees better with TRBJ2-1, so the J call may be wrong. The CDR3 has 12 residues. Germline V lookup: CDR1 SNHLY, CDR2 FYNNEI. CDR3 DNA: TGTGCCAGCATGGGGGGGCAAGAGACCCAGTTCTTC. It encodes CASMGGQETQFF.

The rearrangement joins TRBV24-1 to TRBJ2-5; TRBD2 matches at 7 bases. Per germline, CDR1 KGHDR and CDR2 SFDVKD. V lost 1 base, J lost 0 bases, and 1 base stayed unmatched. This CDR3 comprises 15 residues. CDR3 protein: CATSDLAGHQETQYF. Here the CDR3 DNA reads TGTGCCACCAGTGATTTAGCGGGACACCAAGAGACCCAGTACTTC.

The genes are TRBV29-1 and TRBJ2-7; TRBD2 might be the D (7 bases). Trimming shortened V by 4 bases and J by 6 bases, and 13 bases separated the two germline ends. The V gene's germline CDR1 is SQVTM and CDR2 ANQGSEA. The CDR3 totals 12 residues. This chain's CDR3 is CSVGGGQSEQYF. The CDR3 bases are TGCAGCGTTGGGGGGGGGCAGTCCGAGCAGTACTTC.

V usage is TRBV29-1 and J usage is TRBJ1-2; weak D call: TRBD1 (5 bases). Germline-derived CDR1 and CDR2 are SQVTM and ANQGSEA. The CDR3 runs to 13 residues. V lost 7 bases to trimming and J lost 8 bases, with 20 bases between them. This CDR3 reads CSALDDTGGGYTF. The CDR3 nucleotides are TGCAGCGCTTTAGACGATACAGGAGGAGGCTACACCTTC.

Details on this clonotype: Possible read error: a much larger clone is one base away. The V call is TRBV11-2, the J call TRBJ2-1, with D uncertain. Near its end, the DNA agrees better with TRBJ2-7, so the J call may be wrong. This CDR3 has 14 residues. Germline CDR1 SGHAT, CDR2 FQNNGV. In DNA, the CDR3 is TGTGCCAGCAGCTTCGGCAGCTCCTACAATGAGCAGTACTTC. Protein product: CASSFGSSYNEQYF.

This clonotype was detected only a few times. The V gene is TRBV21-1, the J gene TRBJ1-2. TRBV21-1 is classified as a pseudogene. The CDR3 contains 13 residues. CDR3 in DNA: TGTGCCAGCAGCAAAGGGGCAGTTGATGGCTACACCTTC. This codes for CASSKGAVDGYTF.

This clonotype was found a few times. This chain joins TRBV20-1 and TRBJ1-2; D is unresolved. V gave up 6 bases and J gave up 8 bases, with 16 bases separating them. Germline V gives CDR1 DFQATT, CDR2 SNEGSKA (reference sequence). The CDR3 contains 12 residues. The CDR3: CSASLSGGGYTF. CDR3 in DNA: TGCAGTGCCAGTCTGTCGGGTGGCGGCTACACCTTC.

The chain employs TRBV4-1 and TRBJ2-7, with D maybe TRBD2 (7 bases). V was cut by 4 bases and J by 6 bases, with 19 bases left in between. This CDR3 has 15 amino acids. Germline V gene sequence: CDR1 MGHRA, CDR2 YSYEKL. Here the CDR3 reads CASSRLGGGLSEQYF. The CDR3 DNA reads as TGCGCCAGCAGCCGCCTAGGGGGGGGGCTCAGCGAGCAGTACTTC.

The CDR3 loop reads CASTFQGASDSEQFF. In nucleotides, the CDR3 is TGCGCCAGCACTTTCCAGGGGGCCTCGGACAGTGAGCAGTTCTTC. The chain has TRBV5-1 and TRBJ2-1, with TRBD1 identical over 8 bases. The CDR3 sequence is 15 residues long. Germline V CDR1 and CDR2: SGHRS, YFSETQ. J gave up 9 bases and V 6 bases, and 14 bases lay outside the gene matches.

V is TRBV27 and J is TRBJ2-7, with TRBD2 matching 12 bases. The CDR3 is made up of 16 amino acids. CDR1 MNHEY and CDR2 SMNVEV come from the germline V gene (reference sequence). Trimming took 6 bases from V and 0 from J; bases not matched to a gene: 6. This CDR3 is CASSGLAGPFSYEQYF. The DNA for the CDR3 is TGTGCCAGCAGCGGACTAGCGGGACCCTTCTCCTACGAGCAGTACTTC.

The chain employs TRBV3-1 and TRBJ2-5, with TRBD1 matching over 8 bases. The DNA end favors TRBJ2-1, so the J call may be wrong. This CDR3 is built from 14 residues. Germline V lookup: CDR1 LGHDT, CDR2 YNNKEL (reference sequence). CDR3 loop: CASSLGQGGETQFF. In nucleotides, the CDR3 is TGTGCCAGCAGTCTAGGACAGGGAGGAGAGACCCAGTTCTTC.

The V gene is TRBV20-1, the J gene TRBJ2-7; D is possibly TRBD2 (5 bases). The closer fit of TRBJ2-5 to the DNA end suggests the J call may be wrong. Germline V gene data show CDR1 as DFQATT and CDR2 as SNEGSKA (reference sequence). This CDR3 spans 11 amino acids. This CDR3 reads CSARAGETQYF. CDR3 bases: TGCAGTGCTAGGGCGGGAGAGACCCAGTACTTC.

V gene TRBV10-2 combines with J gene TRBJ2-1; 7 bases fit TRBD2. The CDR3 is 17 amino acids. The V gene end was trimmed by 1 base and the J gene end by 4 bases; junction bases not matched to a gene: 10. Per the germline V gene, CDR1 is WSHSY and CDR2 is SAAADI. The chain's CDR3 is CASSEFVSSGIYNEQFF. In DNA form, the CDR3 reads TGCGCCAGCAGTGAGTTCGTGTCTAGCGGAATTTACAATGAGCAGTTCTTC.

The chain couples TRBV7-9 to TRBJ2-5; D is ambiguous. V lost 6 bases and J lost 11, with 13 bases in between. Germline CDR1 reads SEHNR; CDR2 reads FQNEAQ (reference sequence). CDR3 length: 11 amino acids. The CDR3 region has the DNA TGTGCCAGCAGAGCCTCAGAACAGCAGTACTTC. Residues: CASRASEQQYF. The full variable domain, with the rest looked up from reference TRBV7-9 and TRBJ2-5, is DTGVSQNPRHKITKRGQNVTFRCDPISEHNRLYWYRQTLGQGPEFLTYFQNEAQLEKSRLLSDRFSAERPKGSFSTLEIQRTEQGDSAMYLCASRASEQQYFGPGTRLLVL.